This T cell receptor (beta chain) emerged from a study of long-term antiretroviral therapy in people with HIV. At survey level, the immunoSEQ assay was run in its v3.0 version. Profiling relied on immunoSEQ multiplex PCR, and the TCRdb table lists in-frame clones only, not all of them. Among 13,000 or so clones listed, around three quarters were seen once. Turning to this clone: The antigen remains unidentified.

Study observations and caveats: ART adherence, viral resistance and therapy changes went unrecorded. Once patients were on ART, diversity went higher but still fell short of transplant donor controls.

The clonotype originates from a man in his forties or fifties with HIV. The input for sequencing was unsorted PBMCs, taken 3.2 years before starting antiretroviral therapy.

The CDR3 is CASSQPANYGYTF. The DNA for the CDR3 is TGTGCCAGCAGCCAACCTGCTAACTATGGCTACACCTTC. J is TRBJ1-2 and V is TRBV14; D gene unclear. The CDR3 is 13 residues long. Germline V gene sequence: CDR1 SGHDN, CDR2 FVKESK. The V end lost 2 bases, the J end lost 0 bases, and 4 bases lay between the germline ends.